This T cell receptor beta chain was sequenced in a study of blood T cell repertoires in COVID-19. Looking at the study overall: Material from acute and convalescent COVID-19 was sourced from the United States, Italy and Spain. The cDNA or gDNA used as material had been derived from T cells, B-cell-depleted T cells, or PBMCs.

Those enrolled in Seattle joined during active infection and were followed longitudinally afterward. With V trimmed by 4 bases and J by 2 bases, 9 bases remained unmatched. Germline V lookup: CDR1 SGHKS, CDR2 YYEKEE (reference sequence). CDR3 length: 16 residues. How the authors handled the data: Estimation of nucleated cell counts relied on the amplification of reference gene primers. Profiled with immunoSEQ multiplex PCR; TCRdb holds only in-frame clones, not every one. The DNA was the basis for D and trimming; V, J and clone size are from that table. The sample has 130,000 or so clones, about 89% seen once.

This chain links TRBV5-5 with TRBJ2-1; TRBD2 aligns across 7 bases. Sequencing input: peripheral blood. This TCR came from a woman in her sixties or seventies with COVID-19, enrolled during active disease. For the CDR3, the DNA is TGTGCCAGCAGCCCACTTCGGGCGGGGGCCTACAATGAGCAGTTCTTC. It yields the protein CASSPLRAGAYNEQFF.